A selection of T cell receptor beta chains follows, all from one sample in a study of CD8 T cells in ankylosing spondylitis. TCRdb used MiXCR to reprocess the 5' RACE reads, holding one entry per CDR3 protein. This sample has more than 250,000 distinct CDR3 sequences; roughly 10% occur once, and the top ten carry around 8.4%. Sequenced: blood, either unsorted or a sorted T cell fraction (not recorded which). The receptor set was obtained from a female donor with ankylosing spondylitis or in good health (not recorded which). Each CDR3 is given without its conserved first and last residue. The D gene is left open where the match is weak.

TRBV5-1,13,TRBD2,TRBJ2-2,ASSFLLAGAGELF
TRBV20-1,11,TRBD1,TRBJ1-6,SALPGQVSPLH
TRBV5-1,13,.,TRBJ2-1,ASRSRGVSYNEQF
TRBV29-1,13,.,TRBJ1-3,SVAHRAVSGNTIY
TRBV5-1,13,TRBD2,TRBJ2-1,ASSTLSGRVGEQF
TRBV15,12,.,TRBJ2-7,ATSRVHGSYEQY
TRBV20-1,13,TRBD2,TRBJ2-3,SAPWTSGWTDTQY
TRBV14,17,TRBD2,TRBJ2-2,ASSQDYAGTSGKVGELF
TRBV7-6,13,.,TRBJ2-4,ASSLEGVPWGIQY
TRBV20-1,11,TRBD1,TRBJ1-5,SATGQGFQPQH
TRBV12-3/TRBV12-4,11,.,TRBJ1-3,ASSLVSGNTIY
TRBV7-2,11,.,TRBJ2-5,ASSLRGPETQY
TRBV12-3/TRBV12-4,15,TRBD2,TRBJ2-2,ASSPRQRLAGAGELF
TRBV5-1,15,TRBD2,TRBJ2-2,ASSLGLALANTGELF
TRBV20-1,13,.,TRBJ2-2,SARGTLTNTGELF
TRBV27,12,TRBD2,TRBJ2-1,ASSSLAGGDEQF
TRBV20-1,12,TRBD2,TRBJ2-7,SGLGGGPIYEQY